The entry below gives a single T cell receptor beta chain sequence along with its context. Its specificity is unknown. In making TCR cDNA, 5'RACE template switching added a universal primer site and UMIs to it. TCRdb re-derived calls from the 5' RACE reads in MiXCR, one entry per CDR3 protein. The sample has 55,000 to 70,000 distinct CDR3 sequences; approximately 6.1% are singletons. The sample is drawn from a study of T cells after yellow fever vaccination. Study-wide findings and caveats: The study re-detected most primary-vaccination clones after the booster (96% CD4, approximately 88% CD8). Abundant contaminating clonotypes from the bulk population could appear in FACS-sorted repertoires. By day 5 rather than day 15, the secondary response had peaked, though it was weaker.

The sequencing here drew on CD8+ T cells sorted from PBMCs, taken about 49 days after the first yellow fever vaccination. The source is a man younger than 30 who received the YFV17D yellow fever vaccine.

CDR3 residues: CASSGGTGGSSYEQYV. Written as DNA, the CDR3 is TGTGCCAGCAGCGGCGGGACAGGGGGAAGCTCCTACGAGCAGTACGTC. The rearrangement joins TRBV7-9 to TRBJ2-7; TRBD1 aligns across 11 bases. The germline V gene has CDR1 SEHNR and CDR2 FQNEAQ (reference sequence). The CDR3 has 16 residues. After removal of 5 bases from V and 0 bases from J, the junction contained 6 bases not matched to a gene.